This T cell receptor (beta chain) was captured by sequencing in a study of CD8+ T cells in alopecia areata. Across the study: Each day, treated patients took oral tofacitinib twice, at 5 to 10 mg per dose. The study gave tofacitinib for 6 to 18 months, then 6 months off drug.

RNA extraction was followed by reverse transcription into cDNA, which acted as the sequencing template. The data were produced by immunoSEQ multiplex PCR, yet TCRdb's version contains in-frame clones alone and is incomplete. The sample lists about 140,000 clones, approximately 49% occurring once. V was clipped by 5 bases and J by 8 bases, with 16 bases between them. The CDR3 has 14 amino acids. Germline CDR1 and CDR2: MDHEN and SYDVKM. Obtained from alopecia areata patients were lesional scalp punch biopsies along with peripheral blood. Starting from PBMCs, sorting isolated CD4+ and CD8+ T cells. The source is a human donor with alopecia areata. The sample consisted of CD4+ T cells sorted from blood, taken at week 0. V usage is TRBV28 and J usage is TRBJ2-1; D uncertain. The CDR3 bases are TGTGCCAGCAGTCCCCGGGCTAGTCGCCATGAGCAGTTCTTC. This sequence encodes CASSPRASRHEQFF. Supplemented by reference TRBV28 and TRBJ2-1, the full variable domain reads DVKVTQSSRYLVKRTGEKVFLECVQDMDHENMFWYRQDPGLGLRLIYFSYDVKMKEKGDIPEGYSVSREKKERFSLILESASTNQTSMYLCASSPRASRHEQFFGPGTRLTVL.